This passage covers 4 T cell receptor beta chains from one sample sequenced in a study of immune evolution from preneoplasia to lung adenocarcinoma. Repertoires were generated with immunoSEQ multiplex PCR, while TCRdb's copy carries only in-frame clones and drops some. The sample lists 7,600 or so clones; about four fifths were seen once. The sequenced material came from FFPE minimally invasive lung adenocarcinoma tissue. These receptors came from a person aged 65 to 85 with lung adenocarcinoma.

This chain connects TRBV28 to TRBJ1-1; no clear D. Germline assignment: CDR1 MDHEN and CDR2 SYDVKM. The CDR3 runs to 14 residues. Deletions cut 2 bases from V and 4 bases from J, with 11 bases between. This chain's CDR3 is CASSLGEVGTEAFF. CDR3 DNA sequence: TGTGCCAGCAGTTTAGGAGAGGTGGGCACTGAAGCTTTCTTT.

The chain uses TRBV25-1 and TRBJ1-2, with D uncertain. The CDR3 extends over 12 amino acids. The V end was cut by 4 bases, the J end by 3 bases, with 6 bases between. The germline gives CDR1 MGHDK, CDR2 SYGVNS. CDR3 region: CASSVSDYGYTF. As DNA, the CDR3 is TGTGCCAGCAGTGTAAGTGACTATGGCTACACCTTC.

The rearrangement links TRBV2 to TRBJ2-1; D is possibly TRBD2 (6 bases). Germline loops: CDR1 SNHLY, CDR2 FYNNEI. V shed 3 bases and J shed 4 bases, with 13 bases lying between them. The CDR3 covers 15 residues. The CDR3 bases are TGTGCCAGCAGTGAGCGGGGCGGTTTTTACAATGAGCAGTTCTTC. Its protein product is CASSERGGFYNEQFF.

The CDR3 here is CASSPRGTSNTGELFF. Written as DNA, the CDR3 is TGTGCCAGCAGCCCAAGAGGGACTTCGAACACCGGGGAGCTGTTTTTT. The chain is built from TRBV11-1 and TRBJ2-2; tentative D call: TRBD2 (6 bases). Trimming shortened V by 5 bases and J by 0 bases, and 13 bases separated the two germline ends. CDR1 is SGHAT, CDR2 FQDESV, per germline (reference sequence). The CDR3 extends over 16 amino acids.